In this sample, the clone carrying this T cell receptor beta chain turned up once. The method was immunoSEQ multiplex PCR; TCRdb's version includes in-frame clones alone and lacks a portion of them. The data hold 65,000 to 90,000 clones, with roughly 92% observed a single time. The CDR3 extends over 18 amino acids. In germline, CDR1 is SGHTA, CDR2 FQGTGA. Trimming at V came to 2 bases and at J to 6 bases, leaving 15 bases not matched to a gene. This specimen comes from a study of T cell changes during pregnancy in multiple sclerosis. This sequence originates from a female donor with multiple sclerosis, enrolled in a pregnancy study. The sample in question was peripheral blood, obtained in the second trimester of pregnancy. This chain uses TRBV7-3 with TRBJ2-1, with TRBD2 matching over 8 bases. CDR3 nucleotide sequence: TGTGCCAGCAGCTTAGAAGCGGGGACCGGGACTAGGATCAATGAGCAGTTCTTC. Protein sequence: CASSLEAGTGTRINEQFF.